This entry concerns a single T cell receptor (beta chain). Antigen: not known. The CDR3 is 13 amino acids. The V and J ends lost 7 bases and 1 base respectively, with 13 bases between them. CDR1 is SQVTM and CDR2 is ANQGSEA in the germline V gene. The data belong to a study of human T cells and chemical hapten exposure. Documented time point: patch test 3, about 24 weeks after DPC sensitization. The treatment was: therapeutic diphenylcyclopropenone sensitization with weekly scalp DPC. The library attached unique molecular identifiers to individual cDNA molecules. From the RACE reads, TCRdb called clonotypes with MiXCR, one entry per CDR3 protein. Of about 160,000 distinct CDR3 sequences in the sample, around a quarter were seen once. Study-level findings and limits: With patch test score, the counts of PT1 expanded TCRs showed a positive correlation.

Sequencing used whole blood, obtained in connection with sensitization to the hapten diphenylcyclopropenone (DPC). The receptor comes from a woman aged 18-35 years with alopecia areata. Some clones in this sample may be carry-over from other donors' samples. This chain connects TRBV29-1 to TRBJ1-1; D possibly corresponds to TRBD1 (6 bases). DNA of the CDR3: TGCAGCGCCCTGACAGGAGCGAACACTGAAGCTTTCTTT. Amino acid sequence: CSALTGANTEAFF.